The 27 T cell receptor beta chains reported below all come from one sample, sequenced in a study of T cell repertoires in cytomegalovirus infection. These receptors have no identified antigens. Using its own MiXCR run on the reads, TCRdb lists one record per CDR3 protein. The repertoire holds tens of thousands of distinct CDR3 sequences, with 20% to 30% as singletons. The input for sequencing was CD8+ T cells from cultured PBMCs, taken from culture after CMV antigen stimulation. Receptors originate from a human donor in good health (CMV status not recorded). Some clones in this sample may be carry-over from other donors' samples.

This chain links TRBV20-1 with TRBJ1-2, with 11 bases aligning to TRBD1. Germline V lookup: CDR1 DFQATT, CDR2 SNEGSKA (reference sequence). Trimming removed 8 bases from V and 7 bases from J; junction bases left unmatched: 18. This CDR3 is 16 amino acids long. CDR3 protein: CSTSRTGGLTGPGYTF. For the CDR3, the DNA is TGCAGTACCAGTAGGACAGGGGGCCTAACGGGACCTGGCTACACCTTC.

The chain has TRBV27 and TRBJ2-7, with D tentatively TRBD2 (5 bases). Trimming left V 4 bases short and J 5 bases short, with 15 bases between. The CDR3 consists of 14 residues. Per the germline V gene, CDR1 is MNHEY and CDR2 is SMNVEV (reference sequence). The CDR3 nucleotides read TGTGCCAGCAGTTCCCCTAACGGGATCCACGAGCAGTACTTC. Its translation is CASSSPNGIHEQYF.

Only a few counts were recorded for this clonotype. In DNA form, the CDR3 reads TGTGCCAGCAGTTCTCCGGGTCCGGGGGAGACCCAGTACTTC. Translating it yields CASSSPGPGETQYF. The chain links TRBV12-3 or TRBV12-4 to TRBJ2-5; a possible D gene is TRBD2 (5 bases). V was cut by 4 bases and J by 5 bases, with 14 bases left in between. The CDR3 runs 14 residues.

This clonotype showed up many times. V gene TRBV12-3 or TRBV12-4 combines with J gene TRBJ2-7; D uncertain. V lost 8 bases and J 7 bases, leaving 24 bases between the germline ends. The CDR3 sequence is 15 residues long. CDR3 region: CASAIRKDSILEQYF. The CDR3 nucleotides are TGTGCCAGCGCCATCCGGAAAGATTCGATACTTGAGCAGTACTTC.

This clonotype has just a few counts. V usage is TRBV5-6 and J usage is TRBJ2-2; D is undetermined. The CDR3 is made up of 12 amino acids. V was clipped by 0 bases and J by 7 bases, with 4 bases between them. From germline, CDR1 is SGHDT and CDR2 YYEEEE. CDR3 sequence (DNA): TGTGCCAGCAGCTTGGGACGCGGGGAGCTGTTTTTT. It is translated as CASSLGRGELFF. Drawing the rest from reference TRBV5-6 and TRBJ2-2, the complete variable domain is DAGVTQSPTHLIKTRGQQVTLRCSPKSGHDTVSWYQQALGQGPQFIFQYYEEEERQRGNFPDRFSGHQFPNYSSELNVNALLLGDSALYLCASSLGRGELFFGEGSRLTVL.

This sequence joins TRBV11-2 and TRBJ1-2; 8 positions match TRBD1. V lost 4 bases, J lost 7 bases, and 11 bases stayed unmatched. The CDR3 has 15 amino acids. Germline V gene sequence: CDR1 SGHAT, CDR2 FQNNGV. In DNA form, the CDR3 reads TGTGCCAGCAGCTCAGACGGCAGGGGGCCGGCTGGCTACACCTTC. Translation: CASSSDGRGPAGYTF.

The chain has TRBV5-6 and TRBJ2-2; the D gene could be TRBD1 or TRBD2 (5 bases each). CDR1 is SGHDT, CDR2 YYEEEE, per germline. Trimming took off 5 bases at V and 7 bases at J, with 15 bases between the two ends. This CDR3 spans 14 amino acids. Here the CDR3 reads CASSPGRYVGELFF. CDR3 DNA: TGTGCCAGCAGTCCGGGACGGTACGTCGGGGAGCTGTTTTTT.

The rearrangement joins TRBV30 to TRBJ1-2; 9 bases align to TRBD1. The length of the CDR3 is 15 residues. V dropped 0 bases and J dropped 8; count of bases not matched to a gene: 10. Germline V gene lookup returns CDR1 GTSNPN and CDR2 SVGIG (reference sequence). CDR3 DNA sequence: TGTGCCTGGAGTGTACCGGGACAGGGTCGGCGCGGCTACACCTTC. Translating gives CAWSVPGQGRRGYTF.

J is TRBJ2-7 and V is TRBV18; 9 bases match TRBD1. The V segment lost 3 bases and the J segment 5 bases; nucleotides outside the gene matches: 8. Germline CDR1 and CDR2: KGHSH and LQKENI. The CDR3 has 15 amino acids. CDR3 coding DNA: TGTGCCAGCTCACCGTCGGGACAGGGAGTCCACGAGCAGTACTTC. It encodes CASSPSGQGVHEQYF. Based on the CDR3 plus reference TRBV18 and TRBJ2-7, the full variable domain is NAGVMQNPRHLVRRRGQEARLRCSPMKGHSHVYWYRQLPEEGLKFMVYLQKENIIDESGMPKERFSAEFPKEGPSILRIQQVVRGDSAAYFCASSPSGQGVHEQYFGPGTRLTVT.

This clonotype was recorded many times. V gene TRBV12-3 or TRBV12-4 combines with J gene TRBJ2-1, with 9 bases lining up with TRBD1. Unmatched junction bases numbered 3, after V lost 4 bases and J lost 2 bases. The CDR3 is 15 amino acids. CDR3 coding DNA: TGTGCCAGCAGTTCGGACAGGGGTCCCTACAATGAGCAGTTCTTC. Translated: CASSSDRGPYNEQFF.

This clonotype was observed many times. The DNA of the CDR3 is TGTGCCAGCAGTACAGGGCTGAACACCGGGGAGCTGTTTTTT. Its protein is CASSTGLNTGELFF. V is TRBV12-3 or TRBV12-4 and J is TRBJ2-2; possibly TRBD1 for D (6 bases). The CDR3 contains 14 residues. The V and J ends lost 5 bases and 1 base respectively, with 8 bases between them.

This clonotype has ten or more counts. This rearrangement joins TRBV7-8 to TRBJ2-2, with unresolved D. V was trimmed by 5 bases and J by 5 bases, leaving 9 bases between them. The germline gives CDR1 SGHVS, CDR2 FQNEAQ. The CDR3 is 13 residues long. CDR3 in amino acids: CASSRPRTGELFF. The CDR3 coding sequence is TGTGCCAGCAGCCGGCCAAGAACCGGGGAGCTGTTTTTT.

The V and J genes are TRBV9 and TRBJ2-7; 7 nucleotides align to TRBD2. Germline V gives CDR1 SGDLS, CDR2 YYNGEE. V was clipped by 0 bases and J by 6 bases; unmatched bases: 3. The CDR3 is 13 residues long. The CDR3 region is CASSVAGGPEQYF. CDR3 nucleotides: TGTGCCAGCAGCGTAGCGGGAGGACCCGAGCAGTACTTC. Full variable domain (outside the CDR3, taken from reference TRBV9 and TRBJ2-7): DSGVTQTPKHLITATGQRVTLRCSPRSGDLSVYWYQQSLDQGLQFLIQYYNGEERAKGNILERFSAQQFPDLHSELNLSSLELGDSALYFCASSVAGGPEQYFGPGTRLTVT.

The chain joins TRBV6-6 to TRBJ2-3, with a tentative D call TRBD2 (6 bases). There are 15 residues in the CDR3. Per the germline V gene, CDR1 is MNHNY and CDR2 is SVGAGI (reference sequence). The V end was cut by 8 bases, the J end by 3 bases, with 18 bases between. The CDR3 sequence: CASGGVGGSTDTQYF. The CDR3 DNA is TGTGCCAGCGGAGGGGTCGGGGGATCGACAGATACGCAGTATTTT.

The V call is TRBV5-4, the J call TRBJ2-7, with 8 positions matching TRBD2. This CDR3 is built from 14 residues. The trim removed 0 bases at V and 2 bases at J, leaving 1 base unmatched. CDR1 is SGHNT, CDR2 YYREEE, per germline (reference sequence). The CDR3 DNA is TGTGCCAGCAGCTTGGCCGGGGGGGCCTACGAGCAGTACTTC. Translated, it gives CASSLAGGAYEQYF.

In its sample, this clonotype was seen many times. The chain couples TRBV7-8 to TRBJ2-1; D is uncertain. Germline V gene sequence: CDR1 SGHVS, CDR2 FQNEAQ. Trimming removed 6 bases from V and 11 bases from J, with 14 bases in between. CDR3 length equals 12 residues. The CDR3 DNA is TGTGCCAGCAGTCCCCTGAGCGAACAGCAGTTCTTC. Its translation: CASSPLSEQQFF. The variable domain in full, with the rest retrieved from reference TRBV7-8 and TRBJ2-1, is GAGVSQSPRYKVAKRGQDVALRCDPISGHVSLFWYQQALGQGPEFLTYFQNEAQLDKSGLPSDRFFAERPEGSVSTLKIQRTQQEDSAVYLCASSPLSEQQFFGPGTRLTVL.

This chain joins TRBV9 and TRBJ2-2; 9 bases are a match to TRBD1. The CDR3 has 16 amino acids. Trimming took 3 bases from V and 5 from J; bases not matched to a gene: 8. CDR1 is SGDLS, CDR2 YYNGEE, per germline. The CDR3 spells CASSAKTGTGTGELFF. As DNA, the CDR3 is TGTGCCAGCAGCGCTAAGACCGGGACAGGGACCGGGGAGCTGTTTTTT.

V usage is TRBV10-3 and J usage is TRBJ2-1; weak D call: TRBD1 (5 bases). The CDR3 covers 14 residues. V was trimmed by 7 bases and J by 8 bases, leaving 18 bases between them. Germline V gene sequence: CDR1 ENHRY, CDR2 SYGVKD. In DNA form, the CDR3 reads TGTGCCATCAAACGACTCTTACAGGAAGATGAGCAGTTCTTC. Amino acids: CAIKRLLQEDEQFF.

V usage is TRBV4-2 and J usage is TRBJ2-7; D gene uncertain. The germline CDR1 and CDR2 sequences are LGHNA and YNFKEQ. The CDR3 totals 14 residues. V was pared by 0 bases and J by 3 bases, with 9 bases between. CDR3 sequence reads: CASSQEYGSYEQYF. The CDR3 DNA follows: TGTGCCAGCAGCCAAGAATACGGCAGCTACGAGCAGTACTTC.

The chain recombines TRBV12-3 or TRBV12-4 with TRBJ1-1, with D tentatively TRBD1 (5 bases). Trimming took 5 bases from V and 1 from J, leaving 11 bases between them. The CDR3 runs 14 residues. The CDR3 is CASSPTVQNTEAFF. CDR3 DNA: TGTGCCAGCAGTCCGACAGTTCAGAACACTGAAGCTTTCTTT.

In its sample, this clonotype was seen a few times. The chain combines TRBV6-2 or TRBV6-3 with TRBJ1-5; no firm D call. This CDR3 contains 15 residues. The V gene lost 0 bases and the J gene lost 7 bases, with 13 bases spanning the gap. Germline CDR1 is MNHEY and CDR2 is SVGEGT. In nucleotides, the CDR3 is TGTGCCAGCAGTTACTCAGAGGAGGTGGGGCAGCCCCAGCATTTT. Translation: CASSYSEEVGQPQHF.

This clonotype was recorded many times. The CDR3 spells CASSINRVGTEAFF. DNA of the CDR3: TGTGCCAGCAGTATCAACAGGGTGGGGACTGAAGCTTTCTTT. The genes are TRBV6-2 or TRBV6-3 and TRBJ1-1, with D perhaps matching TRBD1 (6 bases). The CDR3 runs to 14 residues. V was pared by 5 bases and J by 5 bases, with 15 bases between. Looked up from germline, CDR1 is MNHEY and CDR2 is SVGEGT.

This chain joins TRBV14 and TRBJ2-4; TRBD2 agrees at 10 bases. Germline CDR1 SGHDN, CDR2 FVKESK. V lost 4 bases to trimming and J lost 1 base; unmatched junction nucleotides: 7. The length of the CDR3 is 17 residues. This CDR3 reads CASSPGTSETAKNIQYF. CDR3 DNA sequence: TGTGCCAGCAGCCCCGGGACTAGCGAGACCGCCAAAAACATTCAGTACTTC.

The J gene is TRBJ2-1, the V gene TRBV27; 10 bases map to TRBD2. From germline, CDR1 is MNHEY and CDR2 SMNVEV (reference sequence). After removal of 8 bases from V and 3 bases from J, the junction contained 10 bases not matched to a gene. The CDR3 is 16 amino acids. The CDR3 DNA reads TGTGCCAGCGGGAATAGCGGGAGGAAGTTCTACAATGAGCAGTTCTTC. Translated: CASGNSGRKFYNEQFF.

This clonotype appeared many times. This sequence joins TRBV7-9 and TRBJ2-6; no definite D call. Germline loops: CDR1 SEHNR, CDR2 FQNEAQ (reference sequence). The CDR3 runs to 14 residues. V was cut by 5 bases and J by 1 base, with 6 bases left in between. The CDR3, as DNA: TGTGCCAGCAGCGCAGTTTCTGGGGCCAACGTCCTGACTTTC. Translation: CASSAVSGANVLTF.

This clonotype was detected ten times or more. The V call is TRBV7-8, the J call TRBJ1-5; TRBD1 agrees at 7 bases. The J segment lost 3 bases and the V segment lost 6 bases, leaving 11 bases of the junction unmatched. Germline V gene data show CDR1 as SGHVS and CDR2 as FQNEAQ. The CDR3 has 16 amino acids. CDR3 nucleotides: TGTGCCAGCAGTCCGACCGGGACAGCTTTCAATCAGCCCCAGCATTTT. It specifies CASSPTGTAFNQPQHF.

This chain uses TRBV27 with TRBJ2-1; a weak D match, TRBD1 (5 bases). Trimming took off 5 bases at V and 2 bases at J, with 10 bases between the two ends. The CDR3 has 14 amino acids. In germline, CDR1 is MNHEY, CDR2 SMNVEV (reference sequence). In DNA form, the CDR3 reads TGTGCCAGCAGTCCACCAGGGCCCTACAATGAGCAGTTCTTC. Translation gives CASSPPGPYNEQFF.